A single TCR beta chain is shown here with its context. Antigen specificity is unknown. This was a survey-level run. Produced via immunoSEQ multiplex PCR; TCRdb's table is partial and in-frame only. Altogether tens of thousands of clones are present, less than 85% being singletons, with the ten largest covering over 3%. These data come from a study of STAT5B mutations in CD4+ large granular lymphocyte leukemia. The CDR3 is made up of 11 amino acids. CDR1 and CDR2 (germline): SEHNR, FQNEAQ (reference sequence). Trimming removed 9 bases from V and 0 bases from J, with 5 bases in between. Regarding the study as a whole: Main leukemic clonotypes were patient-specific, but 25% appeared at low frequency elsewhere. 8/27 top patient clones versus 2/35 control clones were TRBV06-family.

The clonotype was recovered from a human donor in good health. The genes are TRBV7-9 and TRBJ1-1, with D unresolved. The sample taken for sequencing was CD4+ T cells from blood buffy coats. The chain's CDR3 is CASTVNTEAFF. DNA for the CDR3: TGTGCCAGTACGGTGAACACTGAAGCTTTCTTT. Supplemented by reference TRBV7-9 and TRBJ1-1, the full variable domain reads DTGVSQNPRHKITKRGQNVTFRCDPISEHNRLYWYRQTLGQGPEFLTYFQNEAQLEKSRLLSDRFSAERPKGSFSTLEIQRTEQGDSAMYLCASTVNTEAFFGQGTRLTVV.